This TCR beta chain was captured in a study of cytomegalovirus exposure and HLA in healthy donors. Note on this clone: Antigen: not known.

The study's findings and limits: 16,951 TCR beta sequences were associated with HLA alleles at 0.05 false discovery rate in a later analysis.

Primers: 60 Vbeta forward and 13 Jbeta reverse. Profiling relied on immunoSEQ multiplex PCR, and the TCRdb table lists in-frame clones only, not all of them. The table lists about 180,000 clones, about 82% of them singletons, with around 1.5% in the top ten. This CDR3 has 18 residues. CDR1 and CDR2 (germline): MNHEY, SMNVEV (reference sequence). Losses at the gene ends were 5 bases for V and 0 bases for J; bases not matched to a gene: 8. This sequence joins TRBV27 and TRBJ2-1, with 12 bases fitting TRBD2. The sequencing sample was made of PBMCs. The clonotype comes from a man between 18 and 29 years old in good health and CMV-seronegative. CDR3 region: CASSPATSGGSSYNEQFF. The CDR3 DNA sequence: TGTGCCAGCAGTCCGGCGACTAGCGGGGGAAGCTCCTACAATGAGCAGTTCTTC.